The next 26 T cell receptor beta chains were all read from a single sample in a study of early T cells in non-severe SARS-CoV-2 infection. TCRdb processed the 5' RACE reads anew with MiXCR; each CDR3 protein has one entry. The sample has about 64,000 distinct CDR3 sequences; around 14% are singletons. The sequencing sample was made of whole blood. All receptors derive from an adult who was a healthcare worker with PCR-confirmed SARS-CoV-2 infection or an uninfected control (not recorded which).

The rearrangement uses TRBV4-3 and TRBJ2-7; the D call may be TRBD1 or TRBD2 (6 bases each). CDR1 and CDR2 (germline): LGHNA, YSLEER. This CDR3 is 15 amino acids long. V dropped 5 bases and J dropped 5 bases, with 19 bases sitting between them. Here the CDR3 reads CASSYGGPTRDEQYF. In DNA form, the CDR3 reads TGCGCCAGCAGCTACGGGGGCCCAACTCGGGACGAGCAGTACTTC.

The chain's CDR3 is CASSEAQGLNGYTF. CDR3 nucleotide sequence: TGTGCCAGCAGTGAAGCGCAAGGATTAAATGGCTACACCTTC. The V and J genes are TRBV6-1 and TRBJ1-2; D gene uncertain. Trimming pared 0 bases from V and 6 bases from J, leaving 11 bases between. The CDR3 consists of 14 residues. Per germline, CDR1 MNHNS and CDR2 SASEGT.

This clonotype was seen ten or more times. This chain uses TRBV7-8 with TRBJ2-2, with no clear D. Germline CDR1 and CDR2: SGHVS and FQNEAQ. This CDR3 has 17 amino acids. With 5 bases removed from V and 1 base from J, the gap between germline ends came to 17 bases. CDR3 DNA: TGTGCCAGCAGCCCCCACCCGACGCTTAGGAACACCGGGGAGCTGTTTTTT. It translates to CASSPHPTLRNTGELFF.

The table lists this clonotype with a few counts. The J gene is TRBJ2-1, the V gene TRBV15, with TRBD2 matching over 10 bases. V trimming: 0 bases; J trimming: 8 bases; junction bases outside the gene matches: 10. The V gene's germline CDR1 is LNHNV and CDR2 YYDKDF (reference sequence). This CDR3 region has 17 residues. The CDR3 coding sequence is TGTGCCACCAGCAGAGATCCACCAGCGGGGGGGCTCTATGAGCAGTTCTTC. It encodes CATSRDPPAGGLYEQFF.

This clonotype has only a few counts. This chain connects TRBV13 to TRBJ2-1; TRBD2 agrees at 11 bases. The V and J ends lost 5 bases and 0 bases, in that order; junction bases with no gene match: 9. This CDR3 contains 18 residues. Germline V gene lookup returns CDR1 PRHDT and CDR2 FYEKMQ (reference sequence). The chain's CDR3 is CASSPGGTSGSSYNEQFF. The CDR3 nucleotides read TGTGCCAGCAGCCCCGGAGGGACTAGCGGTAGCTCCTACAATGAGCAGTTCTTC. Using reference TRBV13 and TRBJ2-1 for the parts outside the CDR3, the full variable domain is AAGVIQSPRHLIKEKRETATLKCYPIPRHDTVYWYQQGPGQDPQFLISFYEKMQSDKGSIPDRFSAQQFSDYHSELNMSSLELGDSALYFCASSPGGTSGSSYNEQFFGPGTRLTVL.

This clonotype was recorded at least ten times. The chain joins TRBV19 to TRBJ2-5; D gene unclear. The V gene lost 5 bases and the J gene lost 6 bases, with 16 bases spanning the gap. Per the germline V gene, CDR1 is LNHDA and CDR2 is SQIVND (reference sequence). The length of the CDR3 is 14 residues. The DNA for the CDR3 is TGTGCCAGTAGTTCAGAGAGGCCTCAGAAGACCCAGTACTTC. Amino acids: CASSSERPQKTQYF.

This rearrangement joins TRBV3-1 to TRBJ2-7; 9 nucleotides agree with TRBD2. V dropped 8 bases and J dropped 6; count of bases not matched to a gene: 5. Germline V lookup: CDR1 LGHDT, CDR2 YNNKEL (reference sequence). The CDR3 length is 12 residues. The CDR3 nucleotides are TGTGCCAGCCAGCGGGGGGCGGGCGAGCAGTACTTC. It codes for CASQRGAGEQYF.

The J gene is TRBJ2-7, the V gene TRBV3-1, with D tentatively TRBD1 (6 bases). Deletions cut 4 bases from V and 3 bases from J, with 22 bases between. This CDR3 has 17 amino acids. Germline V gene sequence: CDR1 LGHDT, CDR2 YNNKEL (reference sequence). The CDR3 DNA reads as TGTGCCAGCAGCCCGAGGGGCTATGGGGACAAGGTCTACGAGCAGTACTTC. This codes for CASSPRGYGDKVYEQYF.

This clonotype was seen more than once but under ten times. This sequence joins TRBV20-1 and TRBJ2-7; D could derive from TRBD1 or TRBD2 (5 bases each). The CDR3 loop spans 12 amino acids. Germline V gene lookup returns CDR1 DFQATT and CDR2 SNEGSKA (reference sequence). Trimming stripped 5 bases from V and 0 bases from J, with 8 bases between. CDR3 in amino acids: CSARDASYEQYF. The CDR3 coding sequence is TGCAGTGCTCGGGACGCCTCCTACGAGCAGTACTTC.

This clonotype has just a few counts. CDR3 in amino acids: CASTLSGGSTEAFF. The CDR3 bases are TGCGCCAGCACCCTATCGGGGGGAAGCACTGAAGCTTTCTTT. The chain couples TRBV5-1 to TRBJ1-1; D is perhaps TRBD1 (5 bases). V was trimmed by 6 bases and J by 4 bases, leaving 16 bases between them. CDR1 and CDR2 from the germline V gene are SGHRS and YFSETQ. This CDR3 spans 14 amino acids. Drawing the rest from reference TRBV5-1 and TRBJ1-1, the complete variable domain is KAGVTQTPRYLIKTRGQQVTLSCSPISGHRSVSWYQQTPGQGLQFLFEYFSETQRNKGNFPGRFSGRQFSNSRSEMNVSTLELGDSALYLCASTLSGGSTEAFFGQGTRLTVV.

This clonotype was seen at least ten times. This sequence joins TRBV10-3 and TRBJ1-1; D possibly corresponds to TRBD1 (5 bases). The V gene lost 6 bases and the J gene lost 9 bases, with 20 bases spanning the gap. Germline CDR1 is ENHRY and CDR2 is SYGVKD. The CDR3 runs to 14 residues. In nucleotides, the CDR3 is TGTGCCATCAGCGATGTACGGAATGTGGGACAAGCTTTCTTT. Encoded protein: CAISDVRNVGQAFF.

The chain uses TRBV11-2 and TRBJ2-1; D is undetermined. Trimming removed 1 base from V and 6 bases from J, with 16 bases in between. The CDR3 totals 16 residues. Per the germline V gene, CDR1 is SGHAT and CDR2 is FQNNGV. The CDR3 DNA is TGTGCCAGCAGCTTAGCTTCACCTAGGACGGGCAATGAGCAGTTCTTC. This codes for CASSLASPRTGNEQFF. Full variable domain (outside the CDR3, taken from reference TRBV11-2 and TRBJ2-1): EAGVAQSPRYKIIEKRQSVAFWCNPISGHATLYWYQQILGQGPKLLIQFQNNGVVDDSQLPKDRFSAERLKGVDSTLKIQPAKLEDSAVYLCASSLASPRTGNEQFFGPGTRLTVL.

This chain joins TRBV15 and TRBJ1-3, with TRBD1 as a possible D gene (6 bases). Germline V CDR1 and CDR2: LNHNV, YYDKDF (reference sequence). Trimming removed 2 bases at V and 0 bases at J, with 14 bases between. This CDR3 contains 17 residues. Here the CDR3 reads CATSRTGTTRSGNTIYF. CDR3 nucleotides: TGTGCCACCAGCAGAACCGGGACAACCCGCTCTGGAAACACCATATATTTT.

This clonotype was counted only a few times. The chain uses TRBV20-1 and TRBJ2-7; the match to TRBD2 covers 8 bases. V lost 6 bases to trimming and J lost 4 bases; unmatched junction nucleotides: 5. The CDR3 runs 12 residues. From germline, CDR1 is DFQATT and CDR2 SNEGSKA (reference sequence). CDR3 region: CSARSGGYEQYF. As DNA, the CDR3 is TGCAGTGCCAGGAGCGGGGGATACGAGCAGTACTTC.

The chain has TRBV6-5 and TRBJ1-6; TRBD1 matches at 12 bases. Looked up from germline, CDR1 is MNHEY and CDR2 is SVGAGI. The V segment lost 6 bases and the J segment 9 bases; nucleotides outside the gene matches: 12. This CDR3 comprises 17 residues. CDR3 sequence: CASSSNRDRGRVSPLHF. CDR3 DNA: TGTGCCAGCAGCTCCAACCGGGACAGGGGGCGCGTTTCACCCCTCCACTTT.

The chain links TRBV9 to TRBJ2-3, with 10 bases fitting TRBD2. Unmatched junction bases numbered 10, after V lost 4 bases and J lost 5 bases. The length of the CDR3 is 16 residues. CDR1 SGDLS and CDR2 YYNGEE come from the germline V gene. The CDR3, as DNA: TGTGCCAGCAGCCCCCGGGAGGTAGCGGGGGGAGATACGCAGTATTTT. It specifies CASSPREVAGGDTQYF.

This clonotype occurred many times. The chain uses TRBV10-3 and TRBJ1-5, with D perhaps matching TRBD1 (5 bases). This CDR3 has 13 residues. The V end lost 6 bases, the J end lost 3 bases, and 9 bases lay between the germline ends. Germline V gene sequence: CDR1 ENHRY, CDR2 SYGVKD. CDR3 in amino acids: CAIRDSINQPQHF. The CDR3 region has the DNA TGTGCCATCAGAGACAGCATCAATCAGCCCCAGCATTTT.

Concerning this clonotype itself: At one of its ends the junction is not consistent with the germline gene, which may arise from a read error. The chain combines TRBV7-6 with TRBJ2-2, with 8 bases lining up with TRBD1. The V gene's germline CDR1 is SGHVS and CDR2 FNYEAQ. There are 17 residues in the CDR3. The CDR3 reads CASSLSAGGEYTGELFF. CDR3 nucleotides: TGTGCCAGCAGCTTATCCGCAGGGGGCGAATATACCGGGGAGCTTTTTTTT.

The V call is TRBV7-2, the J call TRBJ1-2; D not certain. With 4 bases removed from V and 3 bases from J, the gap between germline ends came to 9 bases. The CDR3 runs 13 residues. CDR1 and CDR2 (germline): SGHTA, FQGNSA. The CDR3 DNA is TGTGCCAGCAGCTACAGCGGAGACTATGGCTACACCTTC. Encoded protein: CASSYSGDYGYTF.

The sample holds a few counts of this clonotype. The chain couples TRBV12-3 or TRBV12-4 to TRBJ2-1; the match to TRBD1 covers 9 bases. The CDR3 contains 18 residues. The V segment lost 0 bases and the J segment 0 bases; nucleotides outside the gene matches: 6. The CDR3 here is CASSLARRTGVSYNEQFF. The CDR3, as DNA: TGTGCCAGCAGTTTAGCTCGAAGGACAGGGGTCTCCTACAATGAGCAGTTCTTC.

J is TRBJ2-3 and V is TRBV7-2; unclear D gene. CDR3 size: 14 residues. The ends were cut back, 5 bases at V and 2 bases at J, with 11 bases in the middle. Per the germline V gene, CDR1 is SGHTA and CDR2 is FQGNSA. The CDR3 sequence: CASSLDLFTDTQYF. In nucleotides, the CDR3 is TGTGCCAGCAGCCTGGACCTCTTCACAGATACGCAGTATTTT.

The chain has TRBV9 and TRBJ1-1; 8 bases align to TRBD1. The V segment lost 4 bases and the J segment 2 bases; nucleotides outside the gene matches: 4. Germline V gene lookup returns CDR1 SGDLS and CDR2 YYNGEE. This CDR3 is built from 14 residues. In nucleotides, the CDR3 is TGTGCCAGCAGCCTACAGGGGGTTAACACTGAAGCTTTCTTT. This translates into CASSLQGVNTEAFF.

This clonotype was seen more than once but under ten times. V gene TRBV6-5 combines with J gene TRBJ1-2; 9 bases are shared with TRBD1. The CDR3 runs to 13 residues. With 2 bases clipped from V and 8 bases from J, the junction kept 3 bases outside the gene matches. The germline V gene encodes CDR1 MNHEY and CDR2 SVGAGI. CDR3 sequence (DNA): TGTGCCAGCAGTTACGGGACAGGGAAAGGCTACACCTTC. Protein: CASSYGTGKGYTF.

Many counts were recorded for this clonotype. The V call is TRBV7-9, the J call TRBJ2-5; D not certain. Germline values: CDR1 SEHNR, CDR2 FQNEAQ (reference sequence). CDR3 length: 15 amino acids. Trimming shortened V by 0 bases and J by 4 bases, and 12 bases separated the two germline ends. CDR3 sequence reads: CASSLAQTRGETQYF. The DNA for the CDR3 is TGTGCCAGCAGCTTAGCGCAAACCCGCGGAGAGACCCAGTACTTC.

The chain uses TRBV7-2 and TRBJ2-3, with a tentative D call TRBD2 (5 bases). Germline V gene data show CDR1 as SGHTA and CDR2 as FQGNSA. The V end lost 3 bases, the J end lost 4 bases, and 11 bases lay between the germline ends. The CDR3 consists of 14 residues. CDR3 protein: CASSLRGRADTQYF. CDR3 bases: TGTGCCAGCAGCTTGAGAGGGCGCGCAGATACGCAGTATTTT.

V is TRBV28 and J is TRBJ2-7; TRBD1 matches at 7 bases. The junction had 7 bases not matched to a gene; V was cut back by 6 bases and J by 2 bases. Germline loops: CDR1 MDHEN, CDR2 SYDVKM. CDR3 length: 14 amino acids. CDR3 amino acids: CASRPPGQPYEQYF. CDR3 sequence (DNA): TGTGCCAGCAGACCCCCGGGACAGCCCTACGAGCAGTACTTC.